This TCR beta chain was identified during a study of blood T cell repertoires in COVID-19. TCRdb's copy holds only in-frame clones and misses some; the assay was immunoSEQ multiplex PCR. The sample lists roughly 150,000 clones, 75% to 90% occurring once. V lost 0 bases to trimming and J lost 8 bases; unmatched junction nucleotides: 8. Looked up from germline, CDR1 is SGDLS and CDR2 is YYNGEE. The CDR3 is made up of 16 amino acids. The study drew participants aged roughly 18 to 89 years from some 25 US areas. Self-reported history from a screening survey and questionnaire set each donor's cohort. The chain combines TRBV9 with TRBJ2-1; 10 nucleotides line up with TRBD2. The sequenced sample consisted of PBMCs or T cells enriched from blood (not recorded which). This TCR derives from a woman aged 35 to 49 who had been exposed to COVID-19. The CDR3 spells CASSVGVASGSDEQFF. CDR3 bases: TGTGCCAGCAGCGTAGGGGTGGCTAGCGGGAGTGATGAGCAGTTCTTC. The entire variable domain, with the rest obtained from reference TRBV9 and TRBJ2-1, is as follows: DSGVTQTPKHLITATGQRVTLRCSPRSGDLSVYWYQQSLDQGLQFLIQYYNGEERAKGNILERFSAQQFPDLHSELNLSSLELGDSALYFCASSVGVASGSDEQFFGPGTRLTVL.